Presented here are 10 T cell receptor beta chains from one specimen sequenced in a study of type 1 and type 2 diabetes patients. Genomic DNA was the PCR template. Multiplex PCR with 30 forward and 13 reverse primers amplified the TCR beta CDR3. TCRdb recomputed calls from the multiplex PCR reads with MiXCR, one row per CDR3 protein. Of 250,000 or so distinct CDR3 sequences listed, around 47% are singletons. The specimen was peripheral blood mononuclear cells (PBMCs). All receptors come from a man aged 18-30 years with type 2 diabetes.

There are a few counts of this clonotype. V is TRBV2 and J is TRBJ2-5; TRBD1 matches 9 bases. There are 15 residues in the CDR3. Germline V CDR1 and CDR2: SNHLY, FYNNEI. The V and J ends lost 4 bases and 4 bases, in that order; junction bases with no gene match: 7. CDR3 residues: CASSVTGGLRETQYF. For the CDR3, the DNA is TGTGCCAGCAGTGTGACAGGGGGATTGCGAGAGACCCAGTACTTC.

This clonotype was seen a few times. The V gene is TRBV7-8, the J gene TRBJ2-3, with 8 nucleotides matching TRBD1. This CDR3 is built from 17 residues. The germline V gene has CDR1 SGHVS and CDR2 FQNEAQ. The ends lost 2 bases at V and 2 bases at J; junction bases unmatched: 9. CDR3 region: CASSLRLPGQVTDTQYF. Written as DNA, the CDR3 is TGTGCCAGCAGCTTAAGGCTTCCGGGACAGGTCACAGATACGCAGTATTTT. Using reference TRBV7-8 and TRBJ2-3 for the parts outside the CDR3, the full variable domain is GAGVSQSPRYKVAKRGQDVALRCDPISGHVSLFWYQQALGQGPEFLTYFQNEAQLDKSGLPSDRFFAERPEGSVSTLKIQRTQQEDSAVYLCASSLRLPGQVTDTQYFGPGTRLTVL.

The CDR3 DNA is TGTGCCAGCAGTTTATGGGACTTGACGGGGAACACAGATACGCAGTATTTT. Translating gives CASSLWDLTGNTDTQYF. This chain joins TRBV7-3 and TRBJ2-3, with D maybe TRBD2 (6 bases). Trimming left V 6 bases short and J 2 bases short, with 21 bases between. The germline CDR1 and CDR2 sequences are SGHTA and FQGTGA. The CDR3 runs to 17 residues.

Only a few counts were recorded for this clonotype. The V gene is TRBV7-9, the J gene TRBJ2-7, with TRBD2 identical over 8 bases. J lost 4 bases, V lost 5 bases, and 10 bases had no gene match. CDR3 size: 15 residues. Germline CDR1 is SEHNR and CDR2 is FQNEAQ (reference sequence). Written as DNA, the CDR3 is TGTGCCAGCAGCCCTGGGACTAGGATGACTTACGAGCAGTACTTC. Amino acid sequence: CASSPGTRMTYEQYF.

The chain recombines TRBV4-2 with TRBJ1-2; TRBD1 might be the D (5 bases). Germline-derived CDR1 and CDR2 are LGHNA and YNFKEQ. V was cut by 0 bases and J by 4 bases, with 12 bases left in between. The CDR3 contains 15 residues. CDR3 in DNA: TGTGCCAGCAGCCAAGATTTTGTAGGGGTCTATGGCTACACCTTC. It encodes CASSQDFVGVYGYTF.

The genes are TRBV18 and TRBJ1-2; unclear D gene. The CDR3 spans 16 residues. The germline V and J ends were trimmed by 1 base and 5 bases, with 17 bases remaining between them. Germline V gives CDR1 KGHSH, CDR2 LQKENI. The CDR3: CASSPRKEHLWYGYTF. The CDR3 DNA reads TGTGCCAGCTCACCACGAAAGGAGCACCTATGGTATGGCTACACCTTC.

The V gene is TRBV10-1, the J gene TRBJ1-2; TRBD1 aligns across 9 bases. Germline CDR1 WNHNN, CDR2 SYGVQD (reference sequence). There are 16 residues in the CDR3. V trimming: 5 bases; J trimming: 2 bases; junction bases outside the gene matches: 9. CDR3 in DNA: TGCGCCAGCAGTATAACCGGGGACAGGGCGAACTATGGCTACACCTTC. Amino acids: CASSITGDRANYGYTF.

This clonotype was detected only a few times. This chain links TRBV7-2 with TRBJ2-7, with D maybe TRBD2 (6 bases). The CDR3 has 14 amino acids. The germline V gene encodes CDR1 SGHTA and CDR2 FQGNSA. V was clipped by 1 base and J by 2 bases, with 9 bases between them. The chain's CDR3 is CASSLGDSTYEQYF. The CDR3 coding sequence is TGTGCCAGCAGCTTAGGGGACTCCACCTACGAGCAGTACTTC.

CDR3 sequence: CATSVLRDSNTDTQYF. The CDR3 bases are TGTGCCACCAGCGTACTCAGGGACAGCAACACAGATACGCAGTATTTT. The J gene is TRBJ2-3, the V gene TRBV15, with 7 bases matching TRBD1. The CDR3 sequence is 16 residues long. Looked up from germline, CDR1 is LNHNV and CDR2 is YYDKDF (reference sequence). After removal of 5 bases from V and 2 bases from J, the junction contained 10 bases not matched to a gene. The whole variable domain, remainder taken from reference TRBV15 and TRBJ2-3, is DAMVIQNPRYQVTQFGKPVTLSCSQTLNHNVMYWYQQKSSQAPKLLFHYYDKDFNNEADTPDNFQSRRPNTSFCFLDIRSPGLGDTAMYLCATSVLRDSNTDTQYFGPGTRLTVL.

This clonotype has a single count. V is TRBV29-1 and J is TRBJ2-3; no firm D call. CDR1 and CDR2 (germline): SQVTM, ANQGSEA. Trimming left V 6 bases short and J 4 bases short, with 11 bases between. The CDR3 extends over 12 amino acids. The CDR3 loop is CSVSDGSDTQYF. The CDR3 nucleotides read TGCAGCGTGTCGGACGGATCAGATACGCAGTATTTT.